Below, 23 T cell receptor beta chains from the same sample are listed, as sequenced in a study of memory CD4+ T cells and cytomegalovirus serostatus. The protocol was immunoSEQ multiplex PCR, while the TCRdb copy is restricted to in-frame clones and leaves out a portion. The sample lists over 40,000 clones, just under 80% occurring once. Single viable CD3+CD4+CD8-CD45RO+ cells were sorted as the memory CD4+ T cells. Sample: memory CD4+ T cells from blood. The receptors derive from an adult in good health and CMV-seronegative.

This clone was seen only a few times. CDR3 sequence: CATSAIIGVPNTEAFF. The DNA for the CDR3 is TGTGCCACCAGCGCCATAATAGGGGTCCCGAACACTGAAGCTTTCTTT. V gene TRBV15 combines with J gene TRBJ1-1; D perhaps matches TRBD1 (5 bases). V lost 5 bases and J lost 1, with 17 bases in between. This CDR3 region has 16 residues. From germline, CDR1 is LNHNV and CDR2 YYDKDF (reference sequence).

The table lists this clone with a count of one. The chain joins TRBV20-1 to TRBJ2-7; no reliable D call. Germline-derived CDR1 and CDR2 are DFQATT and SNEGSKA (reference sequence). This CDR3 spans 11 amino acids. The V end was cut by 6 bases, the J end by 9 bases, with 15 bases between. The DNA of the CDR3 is TGCAGTGCGGAAGGGCGTAACGGGCAGTACTTC. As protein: CSAEGRNGQYF.

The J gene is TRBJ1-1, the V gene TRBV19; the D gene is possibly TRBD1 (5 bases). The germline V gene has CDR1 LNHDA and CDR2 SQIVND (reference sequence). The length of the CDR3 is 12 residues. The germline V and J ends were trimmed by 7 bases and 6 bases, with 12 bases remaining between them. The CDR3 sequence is CASTRDSSEAFF. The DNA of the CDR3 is TGTGCCAGTACCCGGGACTCTTCTGAAGCTTTCTTT.

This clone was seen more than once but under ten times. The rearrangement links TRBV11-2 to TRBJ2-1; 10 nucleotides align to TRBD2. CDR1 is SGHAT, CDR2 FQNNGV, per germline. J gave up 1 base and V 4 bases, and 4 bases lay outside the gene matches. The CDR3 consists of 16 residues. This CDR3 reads CASSSQRGGSYNEQFF. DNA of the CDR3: TGTGCCAGCAGCTCTCAGCGGGGGGGTTCCTACAATGAGCAGTTCTTC.

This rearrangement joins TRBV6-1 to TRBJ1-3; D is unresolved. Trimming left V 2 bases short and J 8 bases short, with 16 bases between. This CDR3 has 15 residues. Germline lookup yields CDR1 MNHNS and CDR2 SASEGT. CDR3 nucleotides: TGTGCCAGCAGTGAACTTGGGGAAAGGAGGGACACCATATATTTT. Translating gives CASSELGERRDTIYF.

CDR3 sequence reads: CASSLDDSNQPQHF. For the CDR3, the DNA is TGTGCCAGCAGCTTAGACGACAGCAATCAGCCCCAGCATTTT. This chain connects TRBV7-8 to TRBJ1-5; D not certain. CDR3 size: 14 residues. From germline, CDR1 is SGHVS and CDR2 FQNEAQ. V was clipped by 1 base and J by 1 base, with 5 bases between them.

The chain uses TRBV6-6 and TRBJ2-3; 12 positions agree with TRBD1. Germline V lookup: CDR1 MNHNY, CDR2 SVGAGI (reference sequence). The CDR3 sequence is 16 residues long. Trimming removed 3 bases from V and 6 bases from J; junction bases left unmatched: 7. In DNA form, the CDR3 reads TGTGCCAGCAGTTATTCCGGGACAGGGGGCGCCGATACGCAGTATTTT. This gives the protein CASSYSGTGGADTQYF.

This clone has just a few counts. CDR3 in DNA: TGTGCCAGCAGTGAAGTCGAGGGAGTCGGTACGCAGTATTTT. The encoded protein is CASSEVEGVGTQYF. J is TRBJ2-3 and V is TRBV2; D may be TRBD2 (5 bases). Trimming left V 1 base short and J 8 bases short, with 13 bases between. This CDR3 contains 14 residues. Per the germline V gene, CDR1 is SNHLY and CDR2 is FYNNEI.

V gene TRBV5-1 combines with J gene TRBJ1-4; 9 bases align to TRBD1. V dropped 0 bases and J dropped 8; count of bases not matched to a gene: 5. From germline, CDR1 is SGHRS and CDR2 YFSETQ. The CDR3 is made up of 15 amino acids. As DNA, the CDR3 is TGCGCCAGCAGCTTGGCGGGACAGGGCAACGAAAAACTGTTTTTT. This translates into CASSLAGQGNEKLFF.

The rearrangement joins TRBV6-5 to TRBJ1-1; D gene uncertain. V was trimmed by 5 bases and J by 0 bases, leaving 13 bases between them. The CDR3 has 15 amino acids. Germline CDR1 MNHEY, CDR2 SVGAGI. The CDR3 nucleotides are TGTGCCAGCAGTCGATCGTGGACGGTGAACACTGAAGCTTTCTTT. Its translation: CASSRSWTVNTEAFF.

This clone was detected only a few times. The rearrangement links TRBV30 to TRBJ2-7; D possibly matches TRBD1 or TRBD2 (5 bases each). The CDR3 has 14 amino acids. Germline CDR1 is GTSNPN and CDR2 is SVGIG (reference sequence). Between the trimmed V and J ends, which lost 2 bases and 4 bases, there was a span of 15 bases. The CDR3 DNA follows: TGTGCCTGGAGTACAACGGGACGGTCATACGAGCAGTACTTC. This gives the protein CAWSTTGRSYEQYF. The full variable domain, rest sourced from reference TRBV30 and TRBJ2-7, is SQTIHQWPATLVQPVGSPLSLECTVEGTSNPNLYWYRQAAGRGLQLLFYSVGIGQISSEVPQNLSASRPQDRQFILSSKKLLLSDSGFYLCAWSTTGRSYEQYFGPGTRLTVT.

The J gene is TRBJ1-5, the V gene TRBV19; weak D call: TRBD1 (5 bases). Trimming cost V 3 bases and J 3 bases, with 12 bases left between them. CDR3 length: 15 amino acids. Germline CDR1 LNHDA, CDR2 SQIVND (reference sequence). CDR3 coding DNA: TGTGCCAGTAGTATTGACAGACTTTACAATCAGCCCCAGCATTTT. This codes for CASSIDRLYNQPQHF.

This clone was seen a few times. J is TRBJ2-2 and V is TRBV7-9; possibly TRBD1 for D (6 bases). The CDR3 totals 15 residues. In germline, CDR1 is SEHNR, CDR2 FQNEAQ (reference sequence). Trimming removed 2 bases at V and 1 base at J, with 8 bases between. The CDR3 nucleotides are TGTGCCAGCAGCTTAAGGGGACAGAACACCGGGGAGCTGTTTTTT. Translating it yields CASSLRGQNTGELFF.

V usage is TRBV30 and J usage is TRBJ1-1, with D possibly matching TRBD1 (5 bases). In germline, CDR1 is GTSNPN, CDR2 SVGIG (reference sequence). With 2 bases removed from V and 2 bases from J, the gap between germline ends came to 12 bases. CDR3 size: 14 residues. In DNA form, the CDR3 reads TGTGCCTGGAGTATCACCGGGGCCAACACTGAAGCTTTCTTT. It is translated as CAWSITGANTEAFF.

CDR3 region: CASRDRTGGNSPLHF. The CDR3 DNA reads TGTGCCAGCAGGGATAGGACAGGGGGGAATTCACCCCTCCACTTT. The genes are TRBV2 and TRBJ1-6; TRBD1 matches at 10 bases. CDR3 size: 15 residues. V was pared by 6 bases and J by 7 bases, with 6 bases of the junction left unmatched. The germline V gene encodes CDR1 SNHLY and CDR2 FYNNEI.

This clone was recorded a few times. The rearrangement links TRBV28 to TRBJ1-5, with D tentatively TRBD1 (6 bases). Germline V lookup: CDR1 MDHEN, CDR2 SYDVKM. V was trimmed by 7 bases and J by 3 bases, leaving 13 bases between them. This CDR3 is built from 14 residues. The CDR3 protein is CASNRGALNQPQHF. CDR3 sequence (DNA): TGTGCCAGCAATAGGGGGGCTCTCAATCAGCCCCAGCATTTT.

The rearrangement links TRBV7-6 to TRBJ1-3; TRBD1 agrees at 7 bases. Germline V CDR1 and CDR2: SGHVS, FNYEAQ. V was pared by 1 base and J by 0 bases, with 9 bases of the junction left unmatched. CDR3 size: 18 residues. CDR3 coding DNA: TGTGCCAGCAGCTTAGTTTTTGGACAGGCCATCTCTGGAAACACCATATATTTT. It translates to CASSLVFGQAISGNTIYF.

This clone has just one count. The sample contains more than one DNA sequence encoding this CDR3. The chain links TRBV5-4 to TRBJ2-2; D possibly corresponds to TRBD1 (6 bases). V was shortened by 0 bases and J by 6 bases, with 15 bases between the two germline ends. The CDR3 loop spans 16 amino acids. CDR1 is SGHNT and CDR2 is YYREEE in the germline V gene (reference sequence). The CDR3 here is CASSLGGQVSPGELFF. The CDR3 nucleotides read TGTGCCAGCAGCTTGGGGGGGCAGGTATCCCCCGGGGAGCTGTTTTTT.

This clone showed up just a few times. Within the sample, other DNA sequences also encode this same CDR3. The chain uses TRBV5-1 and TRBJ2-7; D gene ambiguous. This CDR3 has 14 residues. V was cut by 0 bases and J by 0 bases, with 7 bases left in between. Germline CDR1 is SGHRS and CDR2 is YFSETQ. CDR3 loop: CASSLAWSSYEQYF. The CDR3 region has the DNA TGCGCCAGCAGCTTGGCCTGGAGCTCCTACGAGCAGTACTTC.

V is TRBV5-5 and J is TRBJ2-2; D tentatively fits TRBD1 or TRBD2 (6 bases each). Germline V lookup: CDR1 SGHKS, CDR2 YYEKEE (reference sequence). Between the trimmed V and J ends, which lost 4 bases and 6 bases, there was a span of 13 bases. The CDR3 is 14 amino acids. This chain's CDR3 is CASSLGGHAGELFF. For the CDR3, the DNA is TGTGCCAGCAGCCTGGGGGGCCATGCCGGGGAGCTGTTTTTT.

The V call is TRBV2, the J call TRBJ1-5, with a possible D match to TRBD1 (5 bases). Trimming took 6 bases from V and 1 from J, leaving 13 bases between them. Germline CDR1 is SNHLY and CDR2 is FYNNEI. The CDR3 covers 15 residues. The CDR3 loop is CASSPGHPSNQPQHF. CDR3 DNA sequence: TGTGCCAGCAGCCCCGGACATCCCAGCAATCAGCCCCAGCATTTT.

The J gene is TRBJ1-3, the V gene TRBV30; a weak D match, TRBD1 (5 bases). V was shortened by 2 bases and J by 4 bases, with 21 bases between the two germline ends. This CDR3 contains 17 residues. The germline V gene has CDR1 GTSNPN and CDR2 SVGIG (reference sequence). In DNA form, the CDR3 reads TGTGCCTGGAGTATCATCTATAACAGGACCTGCGGAAACACCATATATTTT. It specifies CAWSIIYNRTCGNTIYF.

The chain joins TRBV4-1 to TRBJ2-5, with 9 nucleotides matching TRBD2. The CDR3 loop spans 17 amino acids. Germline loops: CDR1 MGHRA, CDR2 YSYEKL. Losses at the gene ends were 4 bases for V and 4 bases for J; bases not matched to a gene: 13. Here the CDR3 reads CASSLGYGGGGRETQYF. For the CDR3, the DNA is TGCGCCAGCAGCCTAGGATACGGCGGGGGGGGGAGAGAGACCCAGTACTTC.